Below, 31 T cell receptor beta chains from the same sample are listed, as sequenced in a study of cytomegalovirus exposure and HLA in healthy donors. Libraries were prepared by immunoSEQ multiplex PCR; TCRdb keeps only in-frame clonotypes and omits some of them. The sample lists about 58,000 clones; roughly 90% were seen once. Specimen: PBMCs. These receptors came from a man aged 18 to 29 in good health and CMV-seronegative.

The rearrangement uses TRBV10-2 and TRBJ2-2, with 13 bases that match TRBD2. Trimming cost V 8 bases and J 3 bases; bases outside gene matches: 6. The germline V gene encodes CDR1 WSHSY and CDR2 SAAADI. The CDR3 sequence is 16 residues long. CDR3 residues: CASEGLAGSDTGELFF. The CDR3 DNA reads TGCGCCAGCGAGGGACTAGCGGGATCGGACACCGGGGAGCTGTTTTTT.

The chain is built from TRBV7-2 and TRBJ2-3; a possible D gene is TRBD1 (6 bases). This CDR3 contains 12 residues. V was clipped by 5 bases and J by 6 bases, with 9 bases between them. The germline V gene has CDR1 SGHTA and CDR2 FQGNSA. CDR3 sequence: CASSGQTDTQYF. CDR3 nucleotide sequence: TGTGCCAGCAGCGGACAGACGGATACGCAGTATTTT. Full variable domain (remainder filled in from reference TRBV7-2 and TRBJ2-3): GAGVSQSPSNKVTEKGKDVELRCDPISGHTALYWYRQSLGQGLEFLIYFQGNSAPDKSGLPSDRFSAERTGGSVSTLTIQRTQQEDSAVYLCASSGQTDTQYFGPGTRLTVL.

This clone was recorded once. J is TRBJ2-5 and V is TRBV4-1; the match to TRBD2 covers 10 bases. CDR3 size: 16 residues. From germline, CDR1 is MGHRA and CDR2 YSYEKL. Trimming removed 0 bases from V and 7 bases from J; junction bases left unmatched: 8. Here the CDR3 DNA reads TGCGCCAGCAGCCAAGACCTAGCGGGAGTGAGATCGACCCAGTACTTC. Protein product: CASSQDLAGVRSTQYF.

J is TRBJ2-7 and V is TRBV6-5; TRBD1 agrees at 9 bases. J lost 4 bases, V lost 6 bases, and 7 bases had no gene match. Germline CDR1 is MNHEY and CDR2 is SVGAGI. This CDR3 has 14 residues. CDR3 region: CASRGQGGSYEQYF. CDR3 nucleotides: TGTGCCAGCAGGGGACAGGGAGGTTCTTACGAGCAGTACTTC.

V is TRBV7-2 and J is TRBJ2-7, with TRBD2 matching over 11 bases. This CDR3 comprises 14 residues. V shed 5 bases, J shed 6 bases, and the junction held 6 bases outside the gene matches. CDR1 and CDR2 from the germline V gene are SGHTA and FQGNSA. The CDR3 DNA sequence: TGTGCCAGCAGCGCCGCTAGCGGGAGGCTCGAGCAGTACTTC. Translated, it gives CASSAASGRLEQYF.

This chain links TRBV10-2 with TRBJ1-4; D is unclear. Trimming took off 6 bases at V and 4 bases at J, with 12 bases between the two ends. The CDR3 has 14 residues. Germline V gene data show CDR1 as WSHSY and CDR2 as SAAADI. The CDR3 region is CASRLGGINEKLFF. The CDR3 DNA sequence: TGCGCCAGCAGACTAGGAGGTATTAATGAAAAACTGTTTTTT.

V is TRBV19 and J is TRBJ2-3, with 7 bases that match TRBD2. The V and J ends lost 5 bases and 6 bases, in that order; junction bases with no gene match: 8. The germline V gene has CDR1 LNHDA and CDR2 SQIVND (reference sequence). The CDR3 has 14 residues. The CDR3 spells CASSSRERVDTQYF. The CDR3 DNA sequence: TGTGCCAGTAGTTCGCGGGAGAGGGTGGATACGCAGTATTTT.

J is TRBJ2-5 and V is TRBV4-3, with a possible D match to TRBD2 (5 bases). The CDR3 consists of 14 residues. V lost 1 base to trimming and J lost 7 bases, with 13 bases between them. Germline loops: CDR1 LGHNA, CDR2 YSLEER. The CDR3 DNA sequence: TGCGCCAGCAGCCAAGCGGGAAGGGATGGGACCCAGTACTTC. Amino acids: CASSQAGRDGTQYF.

This chain uses TRBV27 with TRBJ2-2, with 11 nucleotides matching TRBD2. The CDR3 contains 16 residues. The junction had 4 bases not matched to a gene; V was cut back by 3 bases and J by 4 bases. CDR1 and CDR2 from the germline V gene are MNHEY and SMNVEV (reference sequence). CDR3 DNA: TGTGCCAGCAGTTTCCTAGCGGGAGGAGGCACCGGGGAGCTGTTTTTT. This translates into CASSFLAGGGTGELFF.

This chain connects TRBV11-2 to TRBJ2-1; 7 bases are shared with TRBD2. In germline, CDR1 is SGHAT, CDR2 FQNNGV. V shed 7 bases, J shed 8 bases, and the junction held 8 bases outside the gene matches. CDR3 size: 13 residues. The CDR3 DNA reads as TGTGCCAGCAACGGGGGGTACCCGGATGAGCAGTTCTTC. Translated, it gives CASNGGYPDEQFF.

The chain recombines TRBV28 with TRBJ2-7; no definite D call. Germline loops: CDR1 MDHEN, CDR2 SYDVKM. V shed 4 bases and J shed 1 base, with 2 bases lying between them. This CDR3 spans 11 amino acids. CDR3 in amino acids: CASSSSYEQYF. For the CDR3, the DNA is TGTGCCAGCAGTTCTTCCTACGAGCAGTACTTC. Complete variable domain (other parts from reference TRBV28 and TRBJ2-7): DVKVTQSSRYLVKRTGEKVFLECVQDMDHENMFWYRQDPGLGLRLIYFSYDVKMKEKGDIPEGYSVSREKKERFSLILESASTNQTSMYLCASSSSYEQYFGPGTRLTVT.

In its sample, this clone was seen once. This chain connects TRBV5-4 to TRBJ1-5, with D unclear. Trimming took 3 bases from V and 5 from J, leaving 9 bases between them. CDR1 is SGHNT, CDR2 YYREEE, per germline (reference sequence). The CDR3 runs 13 residues. CDR3 sequence reads: CASSSDWDQPQHF. The CDR3 DNA is TGTGCCAGCAGCTCGGACTGGGATCAGCCCCAGCATTTT.

The rearrangement joins TRBV18 to TRBJ2-1; 8 bases fit TRBD2. The V gene end was trimmed by 1 base and the J gene end by 10 bases; junction bases not matched to a gene: 6. The CDR3 sequence is 14 residues long. Germline V gene sequence: CDR1 KGHSH, CDR2 LQKENI. DNA of the CDR3: TGTGCCAGCTCACCACTCGGCGAGCGGGAGGAGCAGTTCTTC. It is translated as CASSPLGEREEQFF.

This clone showed up just once. The chain links TRBV11-2 to TRBJ1-1; D is undetermined. This CDR3 region has 16 residues. Trimming removed 6 bases at V and 6 bases at J, with 23 bases between. Germline V gives CDR1 SGHAT, CDR2 FQNNGV. The CDR3 loop reads CASRIQARAGPAEAFF. The CDR3 coding sequence is TGTGCCAGCAGGATCCAAGCGCGGGCTGGGCCGGCTGAAGCTTTCTTT.

This CDR3 is CATSRGQGEEKLFF. The CDR3 coding sequence is TGTGCCACCAGCAGGGGACAGGGGGAAGAAAAACTGTTTTTT. The genes are TRBV15 and TRBJ1-4; 11 bases agree with TRBD1. Per the germline V gene, CDR1 is LNHNV and CDR2 is YYDKDF (reference sequence). This CDR3 has 14 amino acids. V trimming: 3 bases; J trimming: 8 bases; junction bases outside the gene matches: 2.

In this sample, this clone turned up once. V gene TRBV7-9 combines with J gene TRBJ2-1, with 7 nucleotides matching TRBD1. CDR1 is SEHNR and CDR2 is FQNEAQ in the germline V gene (reference sequence). CDR3 size: 16 residues. The trim removed 3 bases at V and 8 bases at J, leaving 13 bases unmatched. The DNA for the CDR3 is TGTGCCAGCAGCTTTCCCGGCAGGGGGATTGGAGATGAGCAGTTCTTC. Translation gives CASSFPGRGIGDEQFF.

This clone was counted between two and nine times. The rearrangement links TRBV28 to TRBJ1-3, with D possibly being TRBD1 (6 bases). V lost 9 bases and J lost 4, with 16 bases in between. Germline V gives CDR1 MDHEN, CDR2 SYDVKM. This CDR3 comprises 14 residues. CDR3 sequence (DNA): TGTGCCAGTGGGAGGGGGGCGAGAGGAAACACCATATATTTT. Encoded protein: CASGRGARGNTIYF.

The chain couples TRBV27 to TRBJ2-5; tentatively, D is TRBD1 (5 bases). Between the trimmed V and J ends, which lost 1 base and 5 bases, there was a span of 8 bases. The germline gives CDR1 MNHEY, CDR2 SMNVEV (reference sequence). This CDR3 region has 13 residues. The CDR3 coding sequence is TGTGCCAGCAGTTTATTGGGGCCTGAGACCCAGTACTTC. Translating gives CASSLLGPETQYF.

The chain links TRBV11-2 to TRBJ2-7; 9 bases are shared with TRBD2. This CDR3 is 16 amino acids long. The trim removed 2 bases at V and 1 base at J, leaving 6 bases unmatched. Germline V gene sequence: CDR1 SGHAT, CDR2 FQNNGV. The CDR3 DNA follows: TGTGCCAGCAGCTTAATAGCGGGAGAGGCATCCTACGAGCAGTACTTC. As protein: CASSLIAGEASYEQYF. The full variable domain, in which reference TRBV11-2 and TRBJ2-7 provide the parts outside the CDR3, is EAGVAQSPRYKIIEKRQSVAFWCNPISGHATLYWYQQILGQGPKLLIQFQNNGVVDDSQLPKDRFSAERLKGVDSTLKIQPAKLEDSAVYLCASSLIAGEASYEQYFGPGTRLTVT.

The V and J genes are TRBV7-9 and TRBJ2-7; 9 bases line up with TRBD2. The CDR3 length is 16 residues. The V and J ends lost 1 base and 6 bases, in that order; junction bases with no gene match: 10. Germline CDR1 SEHNR, CDR2 FQNEAQ (reference sequence). CDR3 in amino acids: CASSLEAGGPGGEQYF. CDR3 nucleotides: TGTGCCAGCAGCTTAGAAGCGGGGGGTCCGGGGGGCGAGCAGTACTTC. Based on the CDR3 plus reference TRBV7-9 and TRBJ2-7, the full variable domain is DTGVSQNPRHKITKRGQNVTFRCDPISEHNRLYWYRQTLGQGPEFLTYFQNEAQLEKSRLLSDRFSAERPKGSFSTLEIQRTEQGDSAMYLCASSLEAGGPGGEQYFGPGTRLTVT.

This chain connects TRBV5-1 to TRBJ2-7; D is possibly TRBD2 (5 bases). The V gene lost 0 bases and the J gene lost 8 bases, with 18 bases spanning the gap. CDR3 length equals 15 residues. Germline V CDR1 and CDR2: SGHRS, YFSETQ. The CDR3 DNA sequence: TGCGCCAGCAGCTTGGGCCCGGCGGGTACCACGAAGCAGTACTTC. This encodes CASSLGPAGTTKQYF. The entire variable domain, with the rest obtained from reference TRBV5-1 and TRBJ2-7, is as follows: KAGVTQTPRYLIKTRGQQVTLSCSPISGHRSVSWYQQTPGQGLQFLFEYFSETQRNKGNFPGRFSGRQFSNSRSEMNVSTLELGDSALYLCASSLGPAGTTKQYFGPGTRLTVT.

The sample holds many counts of this clone. The CDR3 region is CAWSERAGGRLDTDTQYF. CDR3 coding DNA: TGTGCCTGGAGTGAGCGGGCGGGAGGCCGCCTGGACACAGATACGCAGTATTTT. The genes are TRBV30 and TRBJ2-3, with 8 bases aligning to TRBD2. The CDR3 length is 18 residues. With 1 base clipped from V and 2 bases from J, the junction kept 14 bases outside the gene matches. Germline CDR1 reads GTSNPN; CDR2 reads SVGIG (reference sequence).

The chain links TRBV30 to TRBJ1-2; 7 bases match TRBD1. The ends lost 4 bases at V and 6 bases at J; junction bases unmatched: 11. Germline assignment: CDR1 GTSNPN and CDR2 SVGIG (reference sequence). This CDR3 region has 14 residues. The CDR3 coding sequence is TGTGCCTGGACCACAAGAGCCGGGACAGATGGCTACACCTTC. Amino acids: CAWTTRAGTDGYTF.

The chain couples TRBV15 to TRBJ2-3, with 8 bases lining up with TRBD1. The V segment lost 3 bases and the J segment 4 bases; nucleotides outside the gene matches: 3. Germline V lookup: CDR1 LNHNV, CDR2 YYDKDF (reference sequence). This CDR3 is 14 amino acids long. The CDR3 nucleotides are TGTGCCACCAGCAGCGGACAGGGAGCAGATACGCAGTATTTT. Amino acids: CATSSGQGADTQYF.

This chain connects TRBV4-1 to TRBJ2-2, with D perhaps TRBD1 (6 bases). The CDR3 extends over 14 amino acids. Deletions cut 2 bases from V and 9 bases from J, with 13 bases between. Germline CDR1 reads MGHRA; CDR2 reads YSYEKL. For the CDR3, the DNA is TGCGCCAGCAGCCAACAGGGGACGATACGGGAGCTGTTTTTT. Its translation: CASSQQGTIRELFF.

This sequence joins TRBV11-1 and TRBJ2-1; the match to TRBD2 covers 14 bases. V shed 5 bases and J 3 bases; nucleotides not matched to a gene: 6. CDR3 length equals 17 residues. Germline V lookup: CDR1 SGHAT, CDR2 FQDESV (reference sequence). For the CDR3, the DNA is TGTGCCAGCAGCGTGAGACTAGCGGGGGGGTACTACAATGAGCAGTTCTTC. This codes for CASSVRLAGGYYNEQFF.

V is TRBV6-1 and J is TRBJ2-1; D might be TRBD1 (6 bases). From germline, CDR1 is MNHNS and CDR2 SASEGT. The CDR3 length is 13 residues. Trimming left V 6 bases short and J 6 bases short, with 12 bases between. CDR3: CASRKIQGNEQFF. CDR3 in DNA: TGTGCCAGCAGGAAAATACAGGGCAATGAGCAGTTCTTC.

The V call is TRBV10-2, the J call TRBJ2-5, with 11 nucleotides matching TRBD2. Germline V lookup: CDR1 WSHSY, CDR2 SAAADI. J lost 1 base, V lost 10 bases, and 5 bases had no gene match. This CDR3 has 14 amino acids. The CDR3 sequence is CATRLAGTQETQYF. CDR3 nucleotides: TGCGCCACCCGACTAGCGGGAACCCAAGAGACCCAGTACTTC.

This clone was recorded once. The V gene is TRBV28, the J gene TRBJ1-2; the D is unclear. Germline values: CDR1 MDHEN, CDR2 SYDVKM. Trimming took off 5 bases at V and 5 bases at J, with 12 bases between the two ends. The CDR3 extends over 13 amino acids. CDR3 in amino acids: CASSVRAGYGYTF. The DNA for the CDR3 is TGTGCCAGCAGTGTAAGGGCGGGGTATGGCTACACCTTC.

The table lists this clone with a count of one. The J gene is TRBJ2-1, the V gene TRBV28, with 10 bases identical to TRBD2. Germline-derived CDR1 and CDR2 are MDHEN and SYDVKM. Trimming took 3 bases from V and 7 from J; bases not matched to a gene: 12. This CDR3 has 17 amino acids. The CDR3 spells CASSFLRSGRAGNEQFF. The CDR3 DNA sequence: TGTGCCAGCAGTTTCCTCAGGAGCGGGAGGGCGGGTAATGAGCAGTTCTTC.

This clone was observed once. The chain couples TRBV28 to TRBJ2-5, with TRBD1 identical over 11 bases. V shed 7 bases and J 5 bases; nucleotides not matched to a gene: 6. The V gene's germline CDR1 is MDHEN and CDR2 SYDVKM. This CDR3 contains 14 residues. The CDR3 nucleotides are TGTGCCAGCACCTCGGGACAGGGGGGGGAGACCCAGTACTTC. Amino acid sequence: CASTSGQGGETQYF. Filled out from reference TRBV28 and TRBJ2-5, the complete variable domain reads DVKVTQSSRYLVKRTGEKVFLECVQDMDHENMFWYRQDPGLGLRLIYFSYDVKMKEKGDIPEGYSVSREKKERFSLILESASTNQTSMYLCASTSGQGGETQYFGPGTRLLVL.